The 5 T cell receptor beta chains listed next were all sequenced from one sample in a study of regulatory T cells in long-lasting Graves disease. As to time point: persistent/refractory GD, antithyroid drugs over 5 years with positive TRAb. Construction of the TCR library relied on RNA isolated from PBMCs. The TCR beta library used iRepertoire HTBI primers with Arm-PCR amplification of CDR3. TCRdb reprocessed the multiplex PCR reads with MiXCR, giving one entry per CDR3 protein. The sample contains 600,000 to 800,000 distinct CDR3 sequences, about 30% of which appear only once. Specimen: peripheral blood mononuclear cells (PBMCs), collected when the disease was refractory, from a patient treated with antithyroid drugs. These receptors originate from a female donor with Graves disease.

In its sample, this clonotype was seen a few times. CDR3 nucleotide sequence: TGTGCCAGTACGAATCTCGGACCGAACACTGAAGCTTTCTTT. This gives the protein CASTNLGPNTEAFF. The gene calls are TRBV6-1 and TRBJ1-1; D ambiguous. Trimming left V 9 bases short and J 1 base short, with 15 bases between. This CDR3 is built from 14 residues. CDR1 and CDR2 from the germline V gene are MNHNS and SASEGT.

The chain joins TRBV30 to TRBJ1-6, with D possibly matching TRBD1 (5 bases). CDR1 GTSNPN and CDR2 SVGIG come from the germline V gene (reference sequence). The CDR3 is 14 amino acids. V lost 5 bases, J lost 7 bases, and 15 bases lay in between. The CDR3 region is CAWSAGGKNSPLHF. The CDR3 coding sequence is TGTGCCTGGTCGGCCGGGGGGAAGAATTCACCCCTCCACTTT.

The chain uses TRBV12-3 or TRBV12-4 and TRBJ1-1; 10 nucleotides match TRBD1. V lost 5 bases to trimming and J lost 1 base; unmatched junction nucleotides: 10. CDR3 size: 17 residues. CDR3 DNA sequence: TGTGCCAGCAGTGTCTCTGACAGGGGGCCCCGGAACACTGAAGCTTTCTTT. As protein: CASSVSDRGPRNTEAFF.

This clonotype was observed a handful of times. The chain links TRBV10-3 to TRBJ1-5, with a tentative D call TRBD1 (5 bases). The CDR3 runs to 13 residues. Germline lookup yields CDR1 ENHRY and CDR2 SYGVKD. V gave up 3 bases and J gave up 7 bases, with 10 bases separating them. The CDR3 DNA reads TGTGCCATCAGTGAAGGGACGGGACAGCCCCAGCATTTT. Translating gives CAISEGTGQPQHF.

The J gene is TRBJ2-7, the V gene TRBV7-6; 12 bases fit TRBD2. J was trimmed by 0 bases and V by 5 bases; bases with no gene match: 2. The germline gives CDR1 SGHVS, CDR2 FNYEAQ. The CDR3 is 15 residues long. This chain's CDR3 is CASSRTSGASYEQYF. The CDR3 coding sequence is TGTGCCAGCAGCCGGACTAGCGGGGCCTCCTACGAGCAGTACTTC.